This entry is about one TCR beta chain. The target of this receptor is not known. It has no much larger one-base neighbor in the sample; base qualities were not kept. This entry comes from a study of radiotherapy plus CTLA-4 blockade in lung cancer (dated by TCRdb to 2017 to 2018). About the investigation overall: Among enrolled patients, 18% had an objective response and 25% to 40% reached disease control.

The study evaluated CTLA-4 blockade (ipilimumab) given together with focal radiation therapy in patients who had chemo-refractory metastatic non-small-cell lung cancer. Overall study outcomes, separate from this receptor: The strongest predictors of response, as reported, were early dynamic changes in blood T cell clones along with a rise in serum interferon-beta after radiation. TCR clones derived from tumors expanded in peripheral blood after treatment with radiotherapy and ipilimumab.

The library relied on the immunoSEQ multiplex PCR assay. Drawn from immuneACCESS, this table holds only the in-frame rearrangements with V and J called that TCRdb kept. Clones are partly lost; checked studies trace under half to an unresolved V gene and leave the rest unexplained. In this sample the table shows around 59,000 clones, approximately 65% of which occur a single time. The top ten hold 6.5% to 9.5% of the sample. The TCR comes from a human donor with non-small cell lung cancer whose response to radiotherapy plus ipilimumab could not be evaluated. The input for sequencing was peripheral blood, taken from a patient treated with radiotherapy plus ipilimumab.

CDR3 loop: CATRQNLGEQYF. The DNA sequence follows: TGTGCCACGCGACAGAACCTCGGCGAGCAGTACTTC. Recombination connected TRBV7-8 to TRBJ2-7; the D segment could be TRBD1, given 5 matching bases. CDR1 and CDR2 are drawn from the germline V gene: SGHVS, FQNEAQ. V is clipped by 10 bases and J by 6 bases, and the sequence between their germline boundaries is 16 bases long. Reading from cysteine to phenylalanine, the CDR3 counts 12 amino acids. Of the read, only the CDR3 DNA is kept; its 36 bases are in frame from base 1.